This T cell receptor (beta chain) was observed in a study of cytomegalovirus exposure and HLA in healthy donors. Study observations and caveats: According to the study, 160 or so TCR beta chains were cytomegalovirus-associated. Most TCR sequences were rare, but some public TCRs occurred in many donors.

A note on this clone: Its antigen is undetermined.

The donors belonged to the 120-subject validation cohort, separate from the roughly 650-subject first cohort. Sequenced by immunoSEQ multiplex PCR; TCRdb stores in-frame clones only, minus some. The sample has some 110,000 clones; approximately 85% are singletons. Sequences were obtained from PBMCs. The clonotype was recovered from a man between 18 and 35 years old in good health and CMV-seronegative.

CDR3 loop: CASSPRTGGMNTEAFF. The CDR3 region has the DNA TGTGCCAGCTCACCCCGGACAGGGGGCATGAACACTGAAGCTTTCTTT. The chain is built from TRBV18 and TRBJ1-1, with 11 bases that match TRBD1. The CDR3 extends over 16 amino acids. CDR1 is KGHSH and CDR2 is LQKENI in the germline V gene. Germline trimming cut 3 bases from V and 0 bases from J; bases unmatched to any gene: 3.